This T cell receptor (beta chain) was captured by sequencing in a study of PD-L1 blockade in urothelial cancer. The time point: pretreatment peripheral blood. This clone appeared a single time. At one end, the junction sequence differs from germline, possibly due to a read error. The germline V gene has CDR1 SNHLY and CDR2 FYNNEI. The CDR3 length is 14 residues. Using immunoSEQ multiplex PCR, the repertoire was profiled, and TCRdb retains in-frame clones only, with some absent. The sample lists tens of thousands of clones; roughly 84% were seen once. The material sequenced was PBMCs, taken around atezolizumab (anti-PD-L1) treatment. The sequence was obtained from a man in his 60s with urothelial cancer. This chain joins TRBV2 and TRBJ1-3; D uncertain. CDR3 coding DNA: TGTGCCAGCAGTGAAACTGGGAGTGGAAGCACCATATATTTT. This gives the protein CASSETGSGSTIYF.